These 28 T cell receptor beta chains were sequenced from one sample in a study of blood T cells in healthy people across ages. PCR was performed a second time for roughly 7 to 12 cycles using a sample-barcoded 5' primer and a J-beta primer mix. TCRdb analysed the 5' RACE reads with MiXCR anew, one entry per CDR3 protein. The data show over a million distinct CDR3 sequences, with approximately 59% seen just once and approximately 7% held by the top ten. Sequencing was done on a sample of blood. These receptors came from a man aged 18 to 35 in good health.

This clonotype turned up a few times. This chain's CDR3 is CASSRTPGGPYEQYF. DNA for the CDR3: TGCGCCAGCAGCCGAACCCCGGGGGGACCCTACGAGCAGTACTTC. This chain joins TRBV4-1 and TRBJ2-7; 7 bases are a match to TRBD2. The length of the CDR3 is 15 residues. V shed 4 bases, J shed 2 bases, and the junction held 8 bases outside the gene matches. CDR1 and CDR2 from the germline V gene are MGHRA and YSYEKL.

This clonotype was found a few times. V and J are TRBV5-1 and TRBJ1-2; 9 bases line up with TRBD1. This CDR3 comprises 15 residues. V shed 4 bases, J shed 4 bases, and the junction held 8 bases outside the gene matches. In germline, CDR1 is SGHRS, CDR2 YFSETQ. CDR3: CASSPGTGSSYGYTF. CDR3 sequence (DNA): TGCGCCAGCAGCCCCGGGACAGGGTCGAGCTATGGCTACACCTTC.

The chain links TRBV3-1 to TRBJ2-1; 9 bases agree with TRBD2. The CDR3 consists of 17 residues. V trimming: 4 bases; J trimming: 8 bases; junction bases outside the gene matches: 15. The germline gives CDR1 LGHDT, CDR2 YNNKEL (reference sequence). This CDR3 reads CASSLLGTSPFSDEQFF. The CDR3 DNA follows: TGTGCCAGCAGCCTCCTGGGGACTAGCCCCTTTTCAGATGAGCAGTTCTTC.

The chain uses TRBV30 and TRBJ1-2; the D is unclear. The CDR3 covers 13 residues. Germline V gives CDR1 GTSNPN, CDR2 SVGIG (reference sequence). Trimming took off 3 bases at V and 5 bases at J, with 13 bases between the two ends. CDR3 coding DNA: TGTGCCTGGAGAAGGGCAGAGTTGTATGGCTACACCTTC. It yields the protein CAWRRAELYGYTF.

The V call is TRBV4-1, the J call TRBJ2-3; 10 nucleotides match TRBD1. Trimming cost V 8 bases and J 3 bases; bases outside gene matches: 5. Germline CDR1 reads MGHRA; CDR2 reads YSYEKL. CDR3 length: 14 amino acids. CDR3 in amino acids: CASADRGRTDTQYF. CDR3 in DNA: TGCGCCAGCGCTGACAGGGGGCGGACAGATACGCAGTATTTT.

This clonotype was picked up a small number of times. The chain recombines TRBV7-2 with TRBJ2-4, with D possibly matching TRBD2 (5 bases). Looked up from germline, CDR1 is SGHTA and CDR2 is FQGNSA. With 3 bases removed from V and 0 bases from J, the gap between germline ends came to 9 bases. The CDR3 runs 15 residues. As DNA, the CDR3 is TGTGCCAGCAGCTTTGGGAGTCTAGCCAAAAACATTCAGTACTTC. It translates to CASSFGSLAKNIQYF.

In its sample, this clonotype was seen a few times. Written as DNA, the CDR3 is TGCAGTGCCCTATTTGCCGGGACTAGCGGGATTTGGGAGACCCAGTACTTC. Translated, it gives CSALFAGTSGIWETQYF. The J gene is TRBJ2-5, the V gene TRBV20-1; 13 bases line up with TRBD2. The germline V gene encodes CDR1 DFQATT and CDR2 SNEGSKA (reference sequence). This CDR3 is 17 amino acids long. Unmatched junction bases numbered 15, after V lost 6 bases and J lost 5 bases.

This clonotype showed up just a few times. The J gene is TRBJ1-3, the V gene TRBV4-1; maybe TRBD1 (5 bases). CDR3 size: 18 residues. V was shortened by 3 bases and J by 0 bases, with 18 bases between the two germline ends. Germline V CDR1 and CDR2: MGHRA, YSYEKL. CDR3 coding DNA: TGCGCCAGCAGCCATCAAAAAAGGGACGGAATCTCTGGAAACACCATATATTTT. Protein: CASSHQKRDGISGNTIYF.

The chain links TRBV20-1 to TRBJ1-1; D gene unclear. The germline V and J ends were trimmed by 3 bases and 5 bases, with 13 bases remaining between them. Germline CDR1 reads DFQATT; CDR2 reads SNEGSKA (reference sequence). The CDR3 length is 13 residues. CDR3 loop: CSARRGSGTEAFF. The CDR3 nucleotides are TGCAGTGCTAGGAGAGGGTCTGGGACTGAAGCTTTCTTT.

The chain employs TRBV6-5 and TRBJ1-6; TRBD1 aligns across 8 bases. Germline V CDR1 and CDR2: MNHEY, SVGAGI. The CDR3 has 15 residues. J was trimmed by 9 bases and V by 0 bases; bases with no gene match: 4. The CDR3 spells CASSYSDRVGSPLHF. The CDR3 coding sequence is TGTGCCAGCAGTTACTCGGACAGGGTGGGTTCACCCCTCCACTTT.

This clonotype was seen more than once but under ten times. The CDR3 sequence is CASSWRRVRTEAFF. CDR3 DNA: TGTGCCAGCAGTTGGCGCAGGGTGCGGACTGAAGCTTTCTTT. J is TRBJ1-1 and V is TRBV6-5; TRBD1 is a possible D gene (5 bases). CDR3 length: 14 amino acids. Germline V CDR1 and CDR2: MNHEY, SVGAGI. Trimming left V 4 bases short and J 5 bases short, with 14 bases between.

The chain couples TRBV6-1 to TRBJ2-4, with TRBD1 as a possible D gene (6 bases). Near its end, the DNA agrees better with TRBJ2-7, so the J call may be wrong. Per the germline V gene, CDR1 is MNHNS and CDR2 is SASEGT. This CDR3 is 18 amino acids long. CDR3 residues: CAHDSLSGIHWGLYEQYF. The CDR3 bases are TGTGCCCATGACAGTCTATCGGGCATTCACTGGGGGCTCTACGAGCAGTACTTC.

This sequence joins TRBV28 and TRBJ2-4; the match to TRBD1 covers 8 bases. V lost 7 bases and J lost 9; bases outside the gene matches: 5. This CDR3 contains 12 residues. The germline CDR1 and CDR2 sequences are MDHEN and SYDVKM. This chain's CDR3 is CASTGQGSIQYF. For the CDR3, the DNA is TGTGCCAGCACAGGACAGGGAAGCATTCAGTACTTC. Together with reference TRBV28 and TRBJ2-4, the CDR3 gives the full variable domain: DVKVTQSSRYLVKRTGEKVFLECVQDMDHENMFWYRQDPGLGLRLIYFSYDVKMKEKGDIPEGYSVSREKKERFSLILESASTNQTSMYLCASTGQGSIQYFGAGTRLSVL.

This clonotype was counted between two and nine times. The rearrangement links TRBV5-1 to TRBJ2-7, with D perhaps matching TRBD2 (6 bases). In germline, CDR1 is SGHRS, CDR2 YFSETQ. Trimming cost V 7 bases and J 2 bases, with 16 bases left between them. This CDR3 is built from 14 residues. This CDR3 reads CASRTGTAAYEQYF. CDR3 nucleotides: TGCGCCAGCCGAACCGGGACTGCCGCCTACGAGCAGTACTTC.

In nucleotides, the CDR3 is TGCAGTGCTAGGAGTTCAGGGGGCAATGAGCAGTTCTTC. Residues: CSARSSGGNEQFF. The genes are TRBV20-1 and TRBJ2-1; TRBD1 matches at 7 bases. There are 13 residues in the CDR3. Germline V gene lookup returns CDR1 DFQATT and CDR2 SNEGSKA (reference sequence). V lost 3 bases, J lost 6 bases, and 5 bases stayed unmatched.

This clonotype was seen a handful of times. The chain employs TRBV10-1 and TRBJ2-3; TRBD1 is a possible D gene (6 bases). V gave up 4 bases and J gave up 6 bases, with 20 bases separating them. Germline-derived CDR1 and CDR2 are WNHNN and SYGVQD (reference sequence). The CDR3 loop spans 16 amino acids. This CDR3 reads CASSGGRTDPRDTQYF. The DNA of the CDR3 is TGCGCCAGCAGTGGGGGCCGGACAGACCCGAGGGATACGCAGTATTTT.

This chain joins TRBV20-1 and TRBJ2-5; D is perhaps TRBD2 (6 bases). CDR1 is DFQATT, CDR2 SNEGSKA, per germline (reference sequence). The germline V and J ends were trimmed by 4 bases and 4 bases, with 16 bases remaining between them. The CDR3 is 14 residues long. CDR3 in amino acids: CSATLGSGVETQYF. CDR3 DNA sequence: TGCAGTGCTACCTTAGGGTCGGGGGTAGAGACCCAGTACTTC.

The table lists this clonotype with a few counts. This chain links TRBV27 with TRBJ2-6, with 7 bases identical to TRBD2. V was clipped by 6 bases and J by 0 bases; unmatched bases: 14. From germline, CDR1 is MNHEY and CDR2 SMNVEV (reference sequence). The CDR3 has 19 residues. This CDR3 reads CASSRAYHGGGSGANVLTF. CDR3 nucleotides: TGTGCCAGCAGCAGGGCCTACCATGGGGGGGGCTCTGGGGCCAACGTCCTGACTTTC.

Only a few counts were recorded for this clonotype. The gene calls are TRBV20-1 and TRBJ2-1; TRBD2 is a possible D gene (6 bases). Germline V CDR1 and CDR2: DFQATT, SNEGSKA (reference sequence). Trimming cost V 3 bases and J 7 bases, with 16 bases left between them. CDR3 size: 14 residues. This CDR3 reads CSASRAGPGNEQFF. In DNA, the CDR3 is TGCAGTGCTAGTCGCGCGGGACCTGGGAATGAGCAGTTCTTC.

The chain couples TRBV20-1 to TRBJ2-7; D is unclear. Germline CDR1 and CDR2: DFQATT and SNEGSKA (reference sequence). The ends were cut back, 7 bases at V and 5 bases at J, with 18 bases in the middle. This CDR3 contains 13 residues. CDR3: CSGSKVTLDEQYF. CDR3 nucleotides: TGCAGTGGGTCCAAAGTGACACTGGACGAGCAGTACTTC.

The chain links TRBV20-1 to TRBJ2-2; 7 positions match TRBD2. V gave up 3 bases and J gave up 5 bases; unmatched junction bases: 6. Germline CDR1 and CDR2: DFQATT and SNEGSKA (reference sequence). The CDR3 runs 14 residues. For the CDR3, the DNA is TGCAGTGCTAGTTTCGGAGCGGGAACCGGGGAGCTGTTTTTT. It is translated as CSASFGAGTGELFF.

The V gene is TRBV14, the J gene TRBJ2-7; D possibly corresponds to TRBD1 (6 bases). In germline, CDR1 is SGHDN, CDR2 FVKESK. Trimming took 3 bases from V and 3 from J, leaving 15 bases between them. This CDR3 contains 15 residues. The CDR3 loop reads CASSHAGQLIYEQYF. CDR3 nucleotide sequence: TGTGCCAGCAGCCACGCAGGACAGCTGATCTACGAGCAGTACTTC.

This chain's CDR3 is CASSSPGGHYEQYF. Here the CDR3 DNA reads TGTGCCAGCAGCTCTCCGGGCGGACACTACGAGCAGTACTTC. The J gene is TRBJ2-5, the V gene TRBV5-6; maybe TRBD1 (5 bases). The J call may be wrong; the DNA end is better matched by TRBJ2-7. The CDR3 covers 14 residues. Germline V gives CDR1 SGHDT, CDR2 YYEEEE.

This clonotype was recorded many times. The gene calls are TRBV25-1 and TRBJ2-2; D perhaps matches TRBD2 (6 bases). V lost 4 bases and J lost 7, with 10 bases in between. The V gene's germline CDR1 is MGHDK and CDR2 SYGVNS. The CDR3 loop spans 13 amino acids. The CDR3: CASSGLVGGELFF. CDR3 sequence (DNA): TGTGCCAGCAGTGGACTAGTTGGCGGGGAGCTGTTTTTT.

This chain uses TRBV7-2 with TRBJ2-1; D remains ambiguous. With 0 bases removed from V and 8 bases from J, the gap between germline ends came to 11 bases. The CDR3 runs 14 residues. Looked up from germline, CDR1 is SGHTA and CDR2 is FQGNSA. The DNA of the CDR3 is TGTGCCAGCAGCTTAGCGTCCTTCTCCCATGAGCAGTTCTTC. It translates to CASSLASFSHEQFF.

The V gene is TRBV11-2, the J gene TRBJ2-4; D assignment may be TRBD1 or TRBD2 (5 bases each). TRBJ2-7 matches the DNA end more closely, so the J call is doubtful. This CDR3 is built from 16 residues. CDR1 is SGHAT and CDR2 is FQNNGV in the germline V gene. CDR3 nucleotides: TGTGCCAGCAGCGGCCCTAGGGGACCCCTAATACACGAGCAGTACTTC. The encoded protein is CASSGPRGPLIHEQYF.

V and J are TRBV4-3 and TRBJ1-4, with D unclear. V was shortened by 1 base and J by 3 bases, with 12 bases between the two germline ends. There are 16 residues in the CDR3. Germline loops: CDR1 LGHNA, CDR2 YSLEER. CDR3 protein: CASSQVPTVANEKLFF. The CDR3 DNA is TGCGCCAGCAGCCAAGTTCCTACAGTCGCTAATGAAAAACTGTTTTTT.

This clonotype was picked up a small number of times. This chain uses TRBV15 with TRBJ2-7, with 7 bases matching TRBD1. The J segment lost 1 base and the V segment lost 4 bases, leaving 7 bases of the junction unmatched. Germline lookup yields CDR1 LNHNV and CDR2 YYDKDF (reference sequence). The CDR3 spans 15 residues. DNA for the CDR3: TGTGCCACCAGCAAGGGGGCCGACCTTTCCTACGAGCAGTACTTC. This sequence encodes CATSKGADLSYEQYF.